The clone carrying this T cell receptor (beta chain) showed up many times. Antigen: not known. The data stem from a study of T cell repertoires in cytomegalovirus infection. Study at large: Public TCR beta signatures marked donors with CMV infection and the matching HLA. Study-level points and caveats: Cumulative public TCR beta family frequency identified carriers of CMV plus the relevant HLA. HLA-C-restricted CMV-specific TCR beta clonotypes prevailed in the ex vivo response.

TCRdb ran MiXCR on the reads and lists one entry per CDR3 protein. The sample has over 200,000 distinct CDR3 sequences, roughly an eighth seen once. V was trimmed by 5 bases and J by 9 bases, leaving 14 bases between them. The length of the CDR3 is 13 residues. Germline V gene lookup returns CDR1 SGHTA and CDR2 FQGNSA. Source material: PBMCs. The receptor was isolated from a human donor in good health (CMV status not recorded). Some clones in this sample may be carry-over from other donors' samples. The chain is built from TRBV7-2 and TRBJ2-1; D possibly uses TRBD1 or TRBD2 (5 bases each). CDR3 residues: CASSMGRSPEQFF. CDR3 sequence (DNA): TGTGCCAGCAGCATGGGACGGAGCCCTGAGCAGTTCTTC.